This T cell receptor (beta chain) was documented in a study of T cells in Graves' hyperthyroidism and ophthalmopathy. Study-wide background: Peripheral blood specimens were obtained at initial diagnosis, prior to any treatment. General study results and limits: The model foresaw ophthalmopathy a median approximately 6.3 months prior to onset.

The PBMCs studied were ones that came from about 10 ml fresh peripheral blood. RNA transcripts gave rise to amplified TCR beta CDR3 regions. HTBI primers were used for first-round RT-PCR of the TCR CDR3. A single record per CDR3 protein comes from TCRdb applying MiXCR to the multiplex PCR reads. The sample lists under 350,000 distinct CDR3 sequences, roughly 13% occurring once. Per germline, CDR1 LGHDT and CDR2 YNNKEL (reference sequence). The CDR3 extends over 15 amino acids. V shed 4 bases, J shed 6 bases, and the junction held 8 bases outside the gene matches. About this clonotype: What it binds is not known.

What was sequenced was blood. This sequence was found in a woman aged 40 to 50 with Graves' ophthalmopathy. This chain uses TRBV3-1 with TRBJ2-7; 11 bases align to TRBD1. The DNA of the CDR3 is TGTGCCAGCAGCCTCCGAGGGACAGGGGGGATCGAGCAGTACTTC. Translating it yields CASSLRGTGGIEQYF.